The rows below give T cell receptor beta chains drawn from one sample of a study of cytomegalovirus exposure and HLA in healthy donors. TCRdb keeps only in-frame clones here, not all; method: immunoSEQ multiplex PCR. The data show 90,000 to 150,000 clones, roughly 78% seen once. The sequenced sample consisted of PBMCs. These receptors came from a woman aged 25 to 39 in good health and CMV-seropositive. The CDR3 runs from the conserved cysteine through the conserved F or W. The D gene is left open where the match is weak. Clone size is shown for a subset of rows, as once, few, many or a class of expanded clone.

CASHNTTGTGELVAKNIQYF	TGTGCCAGTCACAACACAACCGGGACAGGAGAACTCGTAGCCAAAAACATTCAGTACTTC	TRBJ2-4	.	TRBV19	TRBD1
CASSVGRVSGGAGTDTQYF	TGTGCCAGCAGCGTTGGACGTGTGAGCGGGGGGGCTGGCACAGATACGCAGTATTTT	TRBJ2-3	.	TRBV9	TRBD2
CASSPGQTNEKLFF	TGTGCCAGCAGCCCCGGACAGACGAATGAAAAACTGTTTTTT	TRBJ1-4	.	TRBV7-6	.
CASSTPGNTIYF	TGTGCCAGTAGTACCCCGGGAAACACCATATATTTT	TRBJ1-3	.	TRBV19	.
CARSLAGEQFF	TGTGCCCGGTCCCTAGCGGGGGAGCAGTTCTTC	TRBJ2-1	.	TRBV30	TRBD2
CASSPAGQTYEQYF	TGTGCCAGCAGCCCGGCAGGGCAGACCTACGAGCAGTACTTC	TRBJ2-7	many	TRBV5-4	.
CASSDPSTPGELFF	TGTGCCAGCAGCGATCCAAGCACCCCCGGGGAGCTGTTTTTT	TRBJ2-2	.	TRBV5-4	.
CASSLPGGETGNTIYF	TGTGCCAGCAGCCTCCCGGGAGGAGAAACTGGAAACACCATATATTTT	TRBJ1-3	.	TRBV7-2	.
CASSPPGSGGAYNEQFF	TGTGCCAGCAGCCCGCCCGGGAGCGGGGGGGCCTACAATGAGCAGTTCTTC	TRBJ2-1	.	TRBV5-6	TRBD2
CASSFYGGATTSYNEQFF	TGTGCCAGCAGCTTCTACGGGGGGGCCACTACGTCCTACAATGAGCAGTTCTTC	TRBJ2-1	few	TRBV7-9	TRBD2
CASSRTSGGAIDTQYF	TGTGCCAGCAGCCGGACTAGCGGGGGGGCGATAGATACGCAGTATTTT	TRBJ2-3	.	TRBV5-4	TRBD2
CASSLGPGVGNTEAFF	TGTGCCAGCAGCTTGGGGCCGGGAGTGGGGAACACCGAAGCTTTCTTT	TRBJ1-1	.	TRBV5-4	.
CASSRQKGASYEQYF	TGTGCCAGCAGTCGCCAGAAAGGGGCCTCCTACGAGCAGTACTTC	TRBJ2-7	.	TRBV6-5	.
CASSRTGTDQYNEQFF	TGTGCCAGTAGTAGAACCGGGACAGATCAGTACAATGAGCAGTTCTTC	TRBJ2-1	.	TRBV19	TRBD1
CASSERGAANTGELFF	TGTGCCAGCAGTGAGCGGGGGGCTGCGAACACCGGGGAGCTGTTTTTT	TRBJ2-2	.	TRBV11-3	TRBD2
CSVPGNSYGYTF	TGCAGCGTCCCAGGGAACAGCTATGGCTACACCTTC	TRBJ1-2	.	TRBV29-1	.
CAWSEEAGGYTF	TGTGCCTGGAGTGAGGAGGCGGGTGGCTACACCTTC	TRBJ1-2	.	TRBV30	.
CASSYGGLWGNSGTEISGANVLTF	TGCGCCAGCAGCTACGGAGGGTTGTGGGGGAATTCCGGGACCGAAATCTCTGGGGCCAACGTCCTGACTTTC	TRBJ2-6	.	TRBV5-1	.
CASSSGRDRAGNTIYF	TGTGCCAGCAGTTCCGGCCGGGACAGGGCTGGAAACACCATATATTTT	TRBJ1-3	once	TRBV7-9	TRBD1
CASSTRTGLKNEQFF	TGTGCCAGTAGTACCCGGACAGGGTTAAAGAATGAGCAGTTCTTC	TRBJ2-1	.	TRBV19	TRBD1
CASGRVETQYF	TGTGCCTCTGGTCGGGTAGAGACCCAGTACTTC	TRBJ2-5	.	TRBV28	.
CASSLQGDEQYF	TGTGCCAGCTCACTACAGGGGGATGAGCAGTACTTC	TRBJ2-7	.	TRBV18	TRBD1
CASSLESGAGQDTQYF	TGTGCCAGCAGCCTTGAAAGCGGGGCTGGGCAAGATACGCAGTATTTT	TRBJ2-3	few	TRBV28	TRBD2
CASSPASYEQYF	TGTGCCAGCTCACCGGCATCCTACGAGCAGTACTTC	TRBJ2-7	few	TRBV18	.
CASSPRLQQETQYF	TGTGCCAGCTCACCACGGTTACAGCAAGAGACCCAGTACTTC	TRBJ2-5	.	TRBV18	.
CASSPTGYEQYF	TGCGCCAGCAGCCCCACCGGCTACGAGCAGTACTTC	TRBJ2-7	.	TRBV5-1	.
CASSMRDRGSYEQYF	TGTGCCAGCAGCATGCGGGACAGGGGCTCCTACGAGCAGTACTTC	TRBJ2-7	.	TRBV5-4	TRBD1
CASSLPGMNTEAFF	TGTGCCAGCAGCTTACCGGGGATGAACACTGAAGCTTTCTTT	TRBJ1-1	.	TRBV7-2	.